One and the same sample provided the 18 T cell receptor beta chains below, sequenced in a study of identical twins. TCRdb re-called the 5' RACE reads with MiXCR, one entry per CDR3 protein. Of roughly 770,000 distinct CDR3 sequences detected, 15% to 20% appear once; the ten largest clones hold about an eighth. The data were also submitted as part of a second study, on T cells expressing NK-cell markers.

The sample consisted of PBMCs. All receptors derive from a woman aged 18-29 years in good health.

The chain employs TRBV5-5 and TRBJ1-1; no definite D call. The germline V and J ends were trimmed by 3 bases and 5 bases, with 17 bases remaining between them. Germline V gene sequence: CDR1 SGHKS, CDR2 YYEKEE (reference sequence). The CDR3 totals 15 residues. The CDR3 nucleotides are TGTGCCAGCAGCTCTTTGGGGTTTTTGGGAACTGAAGCTTTCTTT. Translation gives CASSSLGFLGTEAFF.

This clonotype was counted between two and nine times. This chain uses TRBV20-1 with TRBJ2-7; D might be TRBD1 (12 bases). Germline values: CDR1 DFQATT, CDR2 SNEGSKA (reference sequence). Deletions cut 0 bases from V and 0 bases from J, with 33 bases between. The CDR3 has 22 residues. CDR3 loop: CSARDPLGQGATSGGSSYEQYF. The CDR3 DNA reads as TGCAGTGCTAGAGATCCTCTGGGACAGGGGGCTACTAGCGGGGGAAGCTCCTACGAGCAGTACTTC.

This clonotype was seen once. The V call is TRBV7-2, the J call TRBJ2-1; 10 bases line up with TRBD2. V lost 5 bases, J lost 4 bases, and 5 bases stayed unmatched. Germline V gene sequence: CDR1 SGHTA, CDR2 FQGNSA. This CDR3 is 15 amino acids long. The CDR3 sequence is CASSITSGVYNEQFF. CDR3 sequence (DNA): TGTGCCAGCAGCATAACTAGCGGGGTTTACAATGAGCAGTTCTTC.

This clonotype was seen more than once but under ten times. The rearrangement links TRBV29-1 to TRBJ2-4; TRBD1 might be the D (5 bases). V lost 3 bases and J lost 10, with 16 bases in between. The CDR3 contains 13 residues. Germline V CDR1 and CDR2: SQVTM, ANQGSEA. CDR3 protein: CSVESVQGGIQYF. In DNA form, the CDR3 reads TGCAGCGTTGAGTCTGTTCAGGGTGGGATTCAGTACTTC.

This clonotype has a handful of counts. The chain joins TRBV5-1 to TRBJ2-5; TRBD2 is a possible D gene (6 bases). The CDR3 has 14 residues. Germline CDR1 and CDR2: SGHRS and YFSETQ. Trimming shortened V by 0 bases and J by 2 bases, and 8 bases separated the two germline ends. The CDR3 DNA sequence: TGCGCCAGCAGCTTGGGACTAGGGCAAGAGACCCAGTACTTC. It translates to CASSLGLGQETQYF.

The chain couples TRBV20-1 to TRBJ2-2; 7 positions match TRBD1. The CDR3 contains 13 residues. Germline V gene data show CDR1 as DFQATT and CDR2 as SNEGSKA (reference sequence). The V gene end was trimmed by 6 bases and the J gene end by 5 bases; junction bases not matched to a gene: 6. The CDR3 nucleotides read TGCAGTGCACCCGACAGGGTAACCGGGGAGCTGTTTTTT. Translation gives CSAPDRVTGELFF.

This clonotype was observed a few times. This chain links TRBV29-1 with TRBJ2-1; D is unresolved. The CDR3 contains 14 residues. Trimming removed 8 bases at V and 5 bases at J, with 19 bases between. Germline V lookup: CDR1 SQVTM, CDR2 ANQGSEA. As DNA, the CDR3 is TGCAGCACCCGCCCGGGTGGACGAAACAATGAGCAGTTCTTC. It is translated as CSTRPGGRNNEQFF.

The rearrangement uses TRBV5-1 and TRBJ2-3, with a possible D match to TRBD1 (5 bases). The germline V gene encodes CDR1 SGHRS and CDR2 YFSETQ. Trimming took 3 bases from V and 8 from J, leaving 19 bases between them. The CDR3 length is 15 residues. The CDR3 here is CASSSHHQGGGTQYF. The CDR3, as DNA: TGCGCCAGCAGCTCCCATCACCAGGGTGGTGGTACGCAGTATTTT.

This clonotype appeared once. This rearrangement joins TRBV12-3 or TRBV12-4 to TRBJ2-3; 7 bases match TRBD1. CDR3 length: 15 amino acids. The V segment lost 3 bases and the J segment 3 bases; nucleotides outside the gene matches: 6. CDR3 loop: CASSFLRQGTDTQYF. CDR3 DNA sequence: TGTGCCAGCAGTTTTCTGAGACAGGGAACAGATACGCAGTATTTT.

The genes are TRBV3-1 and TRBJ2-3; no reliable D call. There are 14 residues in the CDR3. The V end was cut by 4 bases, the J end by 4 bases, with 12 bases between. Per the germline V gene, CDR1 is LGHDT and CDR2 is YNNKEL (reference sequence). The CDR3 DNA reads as TGTGCCAGCAGCCCGGATCTCCGGGCAGATACGCAGTATTTT. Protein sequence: CASSPDLRADTQYF.

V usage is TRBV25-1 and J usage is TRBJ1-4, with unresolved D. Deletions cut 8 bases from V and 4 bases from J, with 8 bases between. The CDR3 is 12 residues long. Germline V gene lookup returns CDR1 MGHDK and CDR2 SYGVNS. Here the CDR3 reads CASGTDNEKLFF. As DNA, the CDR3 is TGTGCCAGCGGTACAGATAATGAAAAACTGTTTTTT.

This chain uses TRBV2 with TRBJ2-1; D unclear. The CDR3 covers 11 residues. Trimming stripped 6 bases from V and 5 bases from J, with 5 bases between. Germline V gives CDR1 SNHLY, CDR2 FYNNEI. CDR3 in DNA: TGTGCCAGCAGAGTACACAATGAGCAGTTCTTC. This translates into CASRVHNEQFF.

The CDR3 is CASSQIEVAGGPISNEQFF. The CDR3 coding sequence is TGCGCCAGCAGCCAAATTGAAGTAGCGGGAGGGCCCATTTCGAATGAGCAGTTCTTC. The rearrangement joins TRBV4-1 to TRBJ2-1, with 11 bases matching TRBD2. Trimming at V came to 2 bases and at J to 7 bases, leaving 16 bases not matched to a gene. This CDR3 region has 19 residues. Germline V gene lookup returns CDR1 MGHRA and CDR2 YSYEKL.

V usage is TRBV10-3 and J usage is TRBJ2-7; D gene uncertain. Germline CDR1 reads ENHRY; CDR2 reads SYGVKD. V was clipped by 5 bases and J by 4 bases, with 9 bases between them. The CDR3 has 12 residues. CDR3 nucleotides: TGTGCCATCAGTCCGGTTCCTTACGAGCAGTACTTC. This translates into CAISPVPYEQYF.

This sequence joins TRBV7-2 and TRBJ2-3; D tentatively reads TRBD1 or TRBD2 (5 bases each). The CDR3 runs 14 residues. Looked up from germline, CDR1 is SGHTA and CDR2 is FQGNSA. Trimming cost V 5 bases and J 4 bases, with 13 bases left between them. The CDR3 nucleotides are TGTGCCAGCAGCCTCGGGGCTAGCCCAGATACGCAGTATTTT. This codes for CASSLGASPDTQYF.

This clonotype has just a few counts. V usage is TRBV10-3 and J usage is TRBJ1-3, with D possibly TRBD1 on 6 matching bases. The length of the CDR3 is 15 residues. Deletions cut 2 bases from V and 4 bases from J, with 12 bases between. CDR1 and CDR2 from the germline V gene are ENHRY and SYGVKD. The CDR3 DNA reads TGTGCCATCAGTGAGCCAGGGGACCTAGGAAACACCATATATTTT. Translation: CAISEPGDLGNTIYF.

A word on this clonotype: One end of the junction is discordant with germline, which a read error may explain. CDR3 nucleotides: TGTGCCAGCAGCGCCGGGACTCACTGCTTT. Its translation: CASSAGTHCF. This chain uses TRBV7-2 with TRBJ1-1; maybe TRBD1 (5 bases). This CDR3 comprises 10 residues. In germline, CDR1 is SGHTA, CDR2 FQGNSA.

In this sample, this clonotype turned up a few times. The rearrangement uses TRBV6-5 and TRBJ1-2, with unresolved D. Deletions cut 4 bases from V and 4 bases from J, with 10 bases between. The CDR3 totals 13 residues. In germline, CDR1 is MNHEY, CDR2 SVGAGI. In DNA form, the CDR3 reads TGTGCCAGCAGTTCCTCGACGGGCTATGGCTACACCTTC. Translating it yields CASSSSTGYGYTF.